This T cell receptor beta chain stems from a study of siplizumab effects on memory and regulatory T cells. Comment on this clone: Its antigen is still unknown.

Study observations and caveats: Roughly 75-97% of proliferating CD4+ or CD8+ clones lacked an assignable naive or memory phenotype. Proliferating Tregs from siplizumab cultures lacked functional confirmation of suppression. The authors mapped only a minor fraction of alloreactive clones to unstimulated subsets.

This CDR3 has 14 residues. V lost 0 bases, J lost 7 bases, and 9 bases lay in between. Germline assignment: CDR1 MNHNS and CDR2 SASEGT. The method was immunoSEQ multiplex PCR; TCRdb's version includes in-frame clones alone and lacks a portion of them. The sample consists of about 62,000 clones, 65% to 80% of them appearing once. Sequencing was carried out using memory CD4+ T cells sorted from blood. The chain is built from TRBV6-1 and TRBJ2-2; D call uncertain. The sequence derives from a human donor in good health. CDR3 DNA: TGTGCCAGCAGTGAAGCTCCCTTTCTCGGGGAGCTGTTTTTT. This translates into CASSEAPFLGELFF.